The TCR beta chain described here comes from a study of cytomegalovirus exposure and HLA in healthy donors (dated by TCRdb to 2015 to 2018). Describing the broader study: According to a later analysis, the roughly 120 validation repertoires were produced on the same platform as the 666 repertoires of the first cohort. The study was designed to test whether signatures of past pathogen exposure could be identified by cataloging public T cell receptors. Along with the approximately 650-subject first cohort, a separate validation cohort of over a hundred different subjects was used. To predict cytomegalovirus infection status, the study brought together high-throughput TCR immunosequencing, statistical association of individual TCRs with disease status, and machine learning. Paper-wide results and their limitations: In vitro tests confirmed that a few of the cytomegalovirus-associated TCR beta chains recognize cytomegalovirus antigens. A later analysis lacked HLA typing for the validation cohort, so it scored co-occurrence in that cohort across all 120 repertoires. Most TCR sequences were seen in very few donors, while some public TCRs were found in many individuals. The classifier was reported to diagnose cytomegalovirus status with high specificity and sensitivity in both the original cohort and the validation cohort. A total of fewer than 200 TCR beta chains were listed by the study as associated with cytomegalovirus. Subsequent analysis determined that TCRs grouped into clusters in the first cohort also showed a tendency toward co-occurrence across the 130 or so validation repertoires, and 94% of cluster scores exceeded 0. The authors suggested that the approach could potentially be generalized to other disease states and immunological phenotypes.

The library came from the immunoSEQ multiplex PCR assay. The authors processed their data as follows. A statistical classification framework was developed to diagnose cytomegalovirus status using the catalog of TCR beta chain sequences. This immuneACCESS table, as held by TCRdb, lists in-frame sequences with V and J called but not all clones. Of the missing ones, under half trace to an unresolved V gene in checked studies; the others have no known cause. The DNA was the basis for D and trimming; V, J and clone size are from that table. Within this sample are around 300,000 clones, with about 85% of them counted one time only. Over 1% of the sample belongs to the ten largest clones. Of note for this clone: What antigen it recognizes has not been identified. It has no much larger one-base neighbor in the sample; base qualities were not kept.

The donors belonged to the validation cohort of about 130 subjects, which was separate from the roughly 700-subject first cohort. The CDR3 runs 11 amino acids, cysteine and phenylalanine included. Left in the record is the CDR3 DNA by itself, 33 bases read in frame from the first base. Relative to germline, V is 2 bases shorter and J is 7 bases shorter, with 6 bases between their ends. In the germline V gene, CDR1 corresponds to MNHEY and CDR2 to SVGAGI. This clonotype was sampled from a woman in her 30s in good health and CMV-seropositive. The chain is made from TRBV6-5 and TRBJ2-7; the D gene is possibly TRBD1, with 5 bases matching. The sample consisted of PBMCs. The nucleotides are TGTGCCAGCAGTTACAGGGGTGAGCAGTACTTC. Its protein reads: CASSYRGEQYF.